The table lists the clone carrying this T cell receptor (beta chain) with many counts. The target antigen is unknown. These data belong to a study of response to subunit inactivated influenza vaccine. Whole-study findings and limits: Seasonal influenza vaccination, on each occasion, was suggested by the authors to recruit few new T cells.

TCRdb recomputed calls from the RT-PCR reads with MiXCR, one row per CDR3 protein. The sample lists roughly 700,000 distinct CDR3 sequences, more than 15% seen once, with 11% in the top ten. The CDR3 extends over 14 amino acids. V lost 4 bases and J lost 2, with 7 bases in between. Germline loops: CDR1 SGHKS, CDR2 YYEKEE (reference sequence). V gene TRBV5-5 combines with J gene TRBJ2-6, with D possibly TRBD1 on 5 matching bases. The clonotype was recovered from a man aged 45-65 years who received an inactivated influenza vaccine. The source material was PBMCs from blood, sampled 11 to 12 days after vaccination. The CDR3 DNA is TGTGCCAGCAGCCGGACAACTGGGGCCAACGTCCTGACTTTC. Amino acids: CASSRTTGANVLTF.